The 4 T cell receptor beta chains listed next were all sequenced from one sample in a study of T cells in Graves' hyperthyroidism and ophthalmopathy. TCR beta CDR3 region amplification was performed from RNA transcripts. HTBI primers drove first-round RT-PCR of the TCR CDR3. In TCRdb, the multiplex PCR reads were re-called with MiXCR into one record per CDR3 protein. The table shows over 700,000 distinct CDR3 sequences, with 30% to 40% occurring only once. The sequencing input was blood. The receptors here all came from a woman aged 40 to 49 with Graves' hyperthyroidism.

This clonotype was counted a few times. The J gene is TRBJ1-1, the V gene TRBV4-1; 8 positions agree with TRBD1. The J segment lost 4 bases and the V segment lost 1 base, leaving 8 bases of the junction unmatched. The CDR3 loop spans 16 amino acids. Germline CDR1 and CDR2: MGHRA and YSYEKL. The CDR3 bases are TGCGCCAGCAGCCAAGGCCCAGGGGGCGGGGGCACTGAAGCTTTCTTT. It specifies CASSQGPGGGGTEAFF.

This clonotype has at least ten counts. The chain carries TRBV11-2 and TRBJ2-2; 7 nucleotides agree with TRBD2. Germline trimming cut 5 bases from V and 6 bases from J; bases unmatched to any gene: 3. Germline CDR1 reads SGHAT; CDR2 reads FQNNGV. The CDR3 is 13 residues long. CDR3 protein: CASSVGLAGELFF. CDR3 bases: TGTGCCAGCAGCGTCGGACTAGCCGGGGAGCTGTTTTTT.

The rearrangement links TRBV13 to TRBJ1-1; D unresolved. Looked up from germline, CDR1 is PRHDT and CDR2 is FYEKMQ (reference sequence). The CDR3 extends over 14 amino acids. V lost 6 bases to trimming and J lost 7 bases, with 18 bases between them. The CDR3 nucleotides are TGTGCCAGCAGGCCCCTGGGAGGGAAGGTTGAAGCTTTCTTT. It translates to CASRPLGGKVEAFF.

Of note for this clonotype: This clone may be a read error of a much larger clone one base away. The chain joins TRBV7-2 to TRBJ1-1; D is uncertain. The CDR3 runs 15 residues. Germline V gene sequence: CDR1 SGHTA, CDR2 FQGNSA. Trimming shortened V by 2 bases and J by 1 base, and 11 bases separated the two germline ends. CDR3 sequence (DNA): TGTGCCAGCAGCTTACAAGCCGGGGAGAACACTGAAGCTTTCTTT. It translates to CASSLQAGENTEAFF.